Below, one T cell receptor (beta chain) is given with its context. J was trimmed by 13 bases and V by 6 bases; bases with no gene match: 11. There are 12 residues in the CDR3. Germline V gene lookup returns CDR1 MNHEY and CDR2 SVGAGI. This sample was included in a study of blood T cell repertoires in COVID-19. Study details: COVID-19 samples from acute and convalescent phases originated in the United States, Italy and Spain. Sample material is recorded as cDNA or gDNA derived from T cells, B-cell-depleted T cells, or PBMCs.

As originally analysed: It was from reference gene primer amplification that nucleated cell counts were estimated. Sequenced by immunoSEQ multiplex PCR; TCRdb stores in-frame clones only, minus some. V and J calls plus clone size are reproduced from that table; the DNA served to infer D and trimming. The sample has some 96,000 clones, less than 90% seen once. The chain recombines TRBV6-5 with TRBJ1-1; 7 positions agree with TRBD1. What was sequenced was peripheral blood. The sequence derives from a man aged 30 to 45 in a cohort sampled during active COVID-19. The CDR3 bases are TGTGCCAGCAGGAACGACAGGGAGATTGATTTCTTT. Amino acid sequence: CASRNDREIDFF.